Listed below are T cell receptor beta chains from one sample, sequenced in a study of blood T cell repertoires in COVID-19. Sequenced by immunoSEQ multiplex PCR; TCRdb stores in-frame clones only, minus some. The sample records around 220,000 clones, 90% being singletons. The sample consisted of PBMCs or T cells enriched from blood (not recorded which). All receptors derive from a young man who had been exposed to COVID-19. CDR3s include the opening cysteine and the closing phenylalanine or tryptophan. The D gene is left open where the match is weak. For some rows the clone size is stated as once, few or many, or as a class when expanded; others skip it.

CDR3aa: CASSTGQGARADVGRQPQHF
CDR3nt: TGTGCCAGTAGTACGGGACAGGGGGCGCGGGCAGACGTGGGCAGACAGCCCCAGCATTTT
abundance: -
d_gene: TRBD1
j_gene: TRBJ1-5
v_gene: TRBV19

CDR3aa: CASSQEIILNSPLHF
CDR3nt: TGCGCCAGCAGCCAAGAAATAATATTGAATTCACCCCTCCACTTT
abundance: -
d_gene: -
j_gene: TRBJ1-6
v_gene: TRBV4-1

CDR3aa: CASGLADRRWDLFF
CDR3nt: TGTGCTAGTGGTTTGGCCGACAGGCGATGGGATCTGTTTTTT
abundance: -
d_gene: -
j_gene: TRBJ1-4
v_gene: TRBV12-5

CDR3aa: CASSNGGERGEQYF
CDR3nt: TGTGCCAGCAGCAACGGAGGGGAAAGGGGCGAGCAGTACTTC
abundance: medium-sized
d_gene: -
j_gene: TRBJ2-7
v_gene: TRBV21-1

CDR3aa: CASRDDRDYGYTF
CDR3nt: TGTGCCAGCAGGGATGACAGGGACTATGGCTACACCTTC
abundance: -
d_gene: TRBD1
j_gene: TRBJ1-2
v_gene: TRBV2

CDR3aa: CASSRNGGAGDTQYF
CDR3nt: TGTGCCAGCAGCCGCAACGGGGGGGCCGGGGATACGCAGTATTTT
abundance: -
d_gene: TRBD2
j_gene: TRBJ2-3
v_gene: TRBV3-1/TRBV3-2

CDR3aa: CASSLTPYQPYNEQFF
CDR3nt: TGTGCCAGCAGCTTAACCCCCTACCAACCCTACAATGAGCAGTTCTTC
abundance: -
d_gene: -
j_gene: TRBJ2-1
v_gene: TRBV7-9

CDR3aa: CASSQGTGADNEQFF
CDR3nt: TGCGCCAGCAGCCAAGGGACAGGGGCGGACAATGAGCAGTTCTTC
abundance: once
d_gene: TRBD1
j_gene: TRBJ2-1
v_gene: TRBV4-3

CDR3aa: CASPKNSYNQPQHF
CDR3nt: TGCGCCAGCCCCAAGAACAGTTACAATCAGCCCCAGCATTTT
abundance: -
d_gene: -
j_gene: TRBJ1-5
v_gene: TRBV10-1

CDR3aa: CASRGQINSNQPQHF
CDR3nt: TGTGCCAGCAGAGGACAGATAAATAGCAATCAGCCCCAGCATTTT
abundance: -
d_gene: -
j_gene: TRBJ1-5
v_gene: TRBV28

CDR3aa: CASSLGFFQPQHF
CDR3nt: TGTGCCAGCAGCTTAGGTTTCTTTCAGCCCCAGCATTTT
abundance: -
d_gene: -
j_gene: TRBJ1-5
v_gene: TRBV7-2

CDR3aa: CASSTMGTGGVQPQHF
CDR3nt: TGTGCCAGTAGTACGATGGGGACAGGGGGAGTTCAGCCCCAGCATTTT
abundance: -
d_gene: TRBD1
j_gene: TRBJ1-5
v_gene: TRBV19

CDR3aa: CASSQDSVQPQHF
CDR3nt: TGTGCCAGCAGCCAAGATTCGGTCCAGCCCCAGCATTTT
abundance: -
d_gene: -
j_gene: TRBJ1-5
v_gene: TRBV3-1/TRBV3-2